What follows are 10 T cell receptor beta chains derived from one specimen sequenced in a study of CD8+ T cells in alopecia areata. The authors extracted RNA and reverse transcribed it into cDNA as the sequencing template. TCRdb's table, derived via immunoSEQ multiplex PCR, lists solely in-frame clones and lacks some. The sample has 90,000 to 100,000 clones, 41% seen once. The sequencing input was CD4+ T cells sorted from blood. The receptor set was obtained from a human donor with alopecia areata.

The chain recombines TRBV19 with TRBJ2-4; possibly TRBD1 for D (5 bases). V was trimmed by 5 bases and J by 0 bases, leaving 14 bases between them. This CDR3 comprises 16 residues. The germline V gene encodes CDR1 LNHDA and CDR2 SQIVND (reference sequence). The CDR3 protein is CASSSWTTLAKNIQYF. The DNA of the CDR3 is TGTGCCAGTAGTTCCTGGACAACACTAGCCAAAAACATTCAGTACTTC.

This clone was seen more than once but under ten times. The gene calls are TRBV2 and TRBJ1-5; no clear D gene. Trimming took 6 bases from V and 0 from J, leaving 9 bases between them. This CDR3 has 14 amino acids. The germline V gene encodes CDR1 SNHLY and CDR2 FYNNEI. CDR3 sequence (DNA): TGTGCCAGCAGGGAGATTAATAGCAATCAGCCCCAGCATTTT. Amino acids: CASREINSNQPQHF.

This chain connects TRBV30 to TRBJ2-2; the D gene is possibly TRBD1 (5 bases). CDR1 and CDR2 (germline): GTSNPN, SVGIG (reference sequence). The CDR3 is made up of 11 amino acids. The ends were cut back, 4 bases at V and 6 bases at J, with 6 bases in the middle. The CDR3: CAWKQAGELFF. CDR3 bases: TGTGCCTGGAAACAGGCCGGGGAGCTGTTTTTT.

The chain links TRBV7-2 to TRBJ2-5; D not resolved. V dropped 5 bases and J dropped 5 bases, with 12 bases sitting between them. Germline CDR1 and CDR2: SGHTA and FQGNSA. This CDR3 spans 13 amino acids. CDR3 bases: TGTGCCAGCAGCCGCCAAGTATCGGAGACCCAGTACTTC. Amino acid sequence: CASSRQVSETQYF.

The rearrangement uses TRBV2 and TRBJ2-2; D is possibly TRBD2 (6 bases). V lost 11 bases, J lost 4 bases, and 14 bases lay in between. CDR3 length: 13 amino acids. From germline, CDR1 is SNHLY and CDR2 FYNNEI. CDR3 in amino acids: CAARDSFTGELFF. The CDR3 DNA is TGTGCCGCCCGGGACTCATTCACCGGGGAGCTGTTTTTT.

This clone was seen only a few times. The CDR3, as DNA: TGTGCCAGCAGCTTACCTTCCGGGACAGGGGAGGAGACCCAGTACTTC. Encoded protein: CASSLPSGTGEETQYF. V is TRBV7-9 and J is TRBJ2-5; TRBD1 matches 10 bases. Looked up from germline, CDR1 is SEHNR and CDR2 is FQNEAQ (reference sequence). V lost 2 bases to trimming and J lost 5 bases; unmatched junction nucleotides: 8. This CDR3 is 16 amino acids long.

V gene TRBV11-2 combines with J gene TRBJ2-7; D unclear. Germline assignment: CDR1 SGHAT and CDR2 FQNNGV. V shed 1 base and J shed 2 bases, with 9 bases lying between them. This CDR3 comprises 14 residues. CDR3 region: CASSLGGSPYEQYF. The CDR3 DNA follows: TGTGCCAGCAGCTTAGGTGGTAGCCCCTACGAGCAGTACTTC.

This chain uses TRBV4-1 with TRBJ2-7; TRBD1 matches at 7 bases. The trim removed 4 bases at V and 0 bases at J, leaving 9 bases unmatched. The CDR3 has 16 amino acids. The germline V gene has CDR1 MGHRA and CDR2 YSYEKL. The CDR3 nucleotides are TGCGCCAGCAGCCTCCTTGGTGACAGGGCCTCCTACGAGCAGTACTTC. As protein: CASSLLGDRASYEQYF.

This sequence joins TRBV15 and TRBJ2-5; TRBD2 aligns across 11 bases. Germline V lookup: CDR1 LNHNV, CDR2 YYDKDF (reference sequence). The CDR3 runs 18 residues. The V segment lost 0 bases and the J segment 1 base; nucleotides outside the gene matches: 7. CDR3 amino acids: CATSRDTSGGLRQETQYF. Here the CDR3 DNA reads TGTGCCACCAGCAGAGATACTAGCGGGGGACTCCGCCAAGAGACCCAGTACTTC.

The chain recombines TRBV29-1 with TRBJ2-1, with 8 positions matching TRBD2. There are 15 residues in the CDR3. Trimming removed 3 bases from V and 3 bases from J; junction bases left unmatched: 7. Looked up from germline, CDR1 is SQVTM and CDR2 is ANQGSEA. This CDR3 is CSVEQQREYYNEQFF. The CDR3 DNA follows: TGCAGCGTTGAGCAACAGCGGGAGTACTACAATGAGCAGTTCTTC.